Shown below are 3 T cell receptor beta chains from a single sample sequenced in a study of CD8 T cells in Susac syndrome. 0.5 to 1 ug RNA was reverse transcribed with random hexamers. TCRdb independently ran MiXCR on the immunoSEQ multiplex PCR reads; one entry per CDR3 protein. This table holds 400,000 to 550,000 distinct CDR3 sequences, more than 70% found once. Material for sequencing was CD8+ T cells from PBMCs. These receptors originate from a human donor with multiple sclerosis.

The chain combines TRBV6-1 with TRBJ1-1; unclear D gene. This CDR3 comprises 14 residues. In germline, CDR1 is MNHNS, CDR2 SASEGT. The V end lost 2 bases, the J end lost 0 bases, and 7 bases lay between the germline ends. The CDR3 here is CASSELIMNTEAFF. As DNA, the CDR3 is TGTGCCAGCAGTGAACTTATCATGAACACTGAAGCTTTCTTT.

Note on this clonotype: Relative to the germline gene, one junction end is altered; a read error may explain this. V and J are TRBV7-9 and TRBJ2-3; no clear D. Germline loops: CDR1 SEHNR, CDR2 FQNEAQ (reference sequence). The CDR3 totals 10 residues. The CDR3 loop reads CASETDTQCF. CDR3 DNA sequence: TGTGCCAGCGAAACGGATACGCAGTGTTTT.

The chain uses TRBV19 and TRBJ1-1; D is ambiguous. Trimming stripped 5 bases from V and 3 bases from J, with 13 bases between. CDR1 is LNHDA and CDR2 is SQIVND in the germline V gene (reference sequence). The CDR3 loop spans 14 amino acids. The DNA for the CDR3 is TGTGCCAGTAGTTTATCTTTCGGTTACACTGAAGCTTTCTTT. Translating it yields CASSLSFGYTEAFF.